The 16 T cell receptor beta chains in this list originate from one sample, sequenced in a study of CD8+CD57+ T cells in acquired aplastic anemia. The template for TCR beta VDJ and CDR3 sequence profiling was genomic DNA. Each CDR3 protein is one row after TCRdb ran MiXCR on the reads. The sample consists of about 260,000 distinct CDR3 sequences, roughly 82% of them appearing once. Patients who underwent sequencing had shown CD8+CD57+ cell expansion by flow cytometry. Sequenced input: sorted CD4+, CD8+, or CD8+CD57+ T cells (not recorded which) from PBMCs. The receptor set was obtained from a human donor with aplastic anemia.

A few counts support this clonotype. V and J are TRBV15 and TRBJ2-1; D might be TRBD1 (6 bases). The end of the DNA is better explained by TRBJ2-5, so the J call may be wrong. The CDR3 runs to 15 residues. CDR1 is LNHNV, CDR2 YYDKDF, per germline (reference sequence). The CDR3 DNA reads as TGTGCCACCAGCATTGTCAGGACAGCACACGAGACCCAGTACTTC. Translating it yields CATSIVRTAHETQYF.

This rearrangement joins TRBV11-3 to TRBJ2-1, with D possibly being TRBD2 (6 bases). Trimming shortened V by 0 bases and J by 7 bases, and 13 bases separated the two germline ends. This CDR3 spans 15 amino acids. Looked up from germline, CDR1 is SGHNT and CDR2 is YENEEA. CDR3 in amino acids: CASSLDRPGRNEQFF. Written as DNA, the CDR3 is TGTGCCAGCAGCTTAGATAGACCAGGGAGGAATGAGCAGTTCTTC.

As regards this clonotype: One junction end does not reproduce the germline sequence, and a read error may be involved. V is TRBV7-6 and J is TRBJ2-2; possible D gene TRBD1, 6 bases. The V gene's germline CDR1 is SGHVS and CDR2 FNYEAQ. CDR3 length equals 18 residues. CDR3 nucleotides: TGTGCCAGCAGCTTAGCCCACGGGACAAAAGAGACCAAGGGGGAGCTGTCTTTT. Its translation is CASSLAHGTKETKGELSF. Full variable domain (outside the CDR3, taken from reference TRBV7-6 and TRBJ2-2): GAGVSQSPRYKVTKRGQDVALRCDPISGHVSLYWYRQALGQGPEFLTYFNYEAQQDKSGLPNDRFSAERPEGSISTLTIQRTEQRDSAMYRCASSLAHGTKETKGELSFGEGSRLTVL.

The V call is TRBV7-9, the J call TRBJ2-4; 7 bases line up with TRBD1. V gave up 2 bases and J gave up 7 bases; unmatched junction bases: 17. This CDR3 region has 18 residues. CDR1 is SEHNR, CDR2 FQNEAQ, per germline (reference sequence). The CDR3 protein is CASSLHLTGNTEANIQYF. The CDR3, as DNA: TGTGCCAGCAGCTTACATCTGACAGGGAACACTGAAGCTAACATTCAGTACTTC.

This clonotype has a single count. The V gene is TRBV5-6, the J gene TRBJ2-3, with 11 bases identical to TRBD1. J was trimmed by 8 bases and V by 4 bases; bases with no gene match: 6. The CDR3 has 14 residues. CDR1 and CDR2 (germline): SGHDT, YYEEEE. CDR3 sequence (DNA): TGTGCCAGCAGCCTCCGGACAGGGGGCATTACGCAGTATTTT. Protein product: CASSLRTGGITQYF.

About this clonotype: The junction does not match germline at one end; this may be a read error. This sequence joins TRBV5-1 and TRBJ1-2; TRBD1 is a possible D gene (5 bases). CDR1 is SGHRS and CDR2 is YFSETQ in the germline V gene. CDR3 length: 14 amino acids. The CDR3 sequence: CASSSGPTEYGYTF. The CDR3 nucleotides read TGTGCCAGCAGCTCGGGACCTACTGAGTATGGCTACACCTTC. The entire variable domain, with the rest obtained from reference TRBV5-1 and TRBJ1-2, is as follows: KAGVTQTPRYLIKTRGQQVTLSCSPISGHRSVSWYQQTPGQGLQFLFEYFSETQRNKGNFPGRFSGRQFSNSRSEMNVSTLELGDSALYLCASSSGPTEYGYTFGSGTRLTVV.

V gene TRBV7-3 combines with J gene TRBJ2-6; 15 nucleotides agree with TRBD2. J was trimmed by 15 bases and V by 4 bases; bases with no gene match: 10. Germline loops: CDR1 SGHTA, CDR2 FQGTGA. The CDR3 is 16 residues long. CDR3 in amino acids: CASSSSLVGLAGGLTF. CDR3 nucleotides: TGTGCCAGCAGCTCTTCCCTCGTGGGACTAGCGGGGGGCCTGACTTTC.

Here the CDR3 DNA reads TGTGCCTGCGAGGTAGGGGGCAACCATAAGCAGCAGTACTTC. Translating it yields CACEVGGNHKQQYF. The V and J genes are TRBV2 and TRBJ2-5; 7 bases align to TRBD1. The CDR3 is 14 amino acids. CDR1 and CDR2 (germline): SNHLY, FYNNEI. The trim removed 11 bases at V and 11 bases at J, leaving 20 bases unmatched.

This chain connects TRBV7-8 to TRBJ2-1, with 10 positions matching TRBD2. CDR3 length: 15 amino acids. After removal of 3 bases from V and 11 bases from J, the junction contained 10 bases not matched to a gene. Germline-derived CDR1 and CDR2 are SGHVS and FQNEAQ. The CDR3 spells CASSFTGLASKQQFF. CDR3 in DNA: TGTGCCAGCAGCTTTACGGGACTAGCGTCTAAGCAGCAGTTCTTC.

Turning to this clonotype: Here the CDR3 omits its conserved ending phenylalanine or tryptophan, so a read error is the likely source. The limits of the CDR3 on the DNA are not certain, so only TCRdb's listed CDR3 is given. This chain links TRBV7-6 with TRBJ2-3; TRBD1 is taken as the D call from the table, unchecked against the DNA. Both ends counted, the CDR3 spans 13 residues. Per the germline V gene, CDR1 is SGHVS and CDR2 is FNYEAQ. CDR3 loop: CASSGRTSRGRST.

The genes are TRBV7-3 and TRBJ2-1, with TRBD2 matching over 10 bases. The CDR3 has 15 residues. Germline CDR1 SGHTA, CDR2 FQGTGA. Germline trimming cut 5 bases from V and 4 bases from J; bases unmatched to any gene: 5. The CDR3 region is CASSQELAGYNEQFF. CDR3 nucleotide sequence: TGTGCCAGCAGCCAAGAACTAGCGGGGTACAATGAGCAGTTCTTC.

The chain joins TRBV7-7 to TRBJ2-3, with D possibly matching TRBD2 (6 bases). Germline V lookup: CDR1 SSHAT, CDR2 FNYEAQ (reference sequence). The CDR3 contains 13 residues. CDR3 nucleotide sequence: TGTGCTCCTAGGATCGGGGGTAGAGCTCCGCAGTATTTT. Encoded protein: CAPRIGGRAPQYF.

This clonotype was counted at least ten times. V gene TRBV7-9 combines with J gene TRBJ1-6, with D possibly being TRBD1 (6 bases). V was clipped by 5 bases and J by 11 bases, with 16 bases between them. The CDR3 is 14 amino acids. CDR1 and CDR2 from the germline V gene are SEHNR and FQNEAQ (reference sequence). As DNA, the CDR3 is TGTGCCAGCAGCAAGGGGGGGGTACGGGCACCCCTCCACTTT. This codes for CASSKGGVRAPLHF.

Remarks on this clonotype: A much larger clone sits a single nucleotide away, making a read error possible. This chain joins TRBV20-1 and TRBJ1-1; 9 bases align to TRBD1. CDR3 length: 15 amino acids. J lost 7 bases, V lost 3 bases, and 12 bases had no gene match. The germline CDR1 and CDR2 sequences are DFQATT and SNEGSKA (reference sequence). The DNA of the CDR3 is TGCAGTGCTAGCGCCTTTGGGACAGGGAACCTTGAAGCTTTCTTT. Encoded protein: CSASAFGTGNLEAFF.

The rearrangement links TRBV25-1 to TRBJ2-3, with 7 bases aligning to TRBD1. Germline lookup yields CDR1 MGHDK and CDR2 SYGVNS. Unmatched junction bases numbered 11, after V lost 8 bases and J lost 3 bases. The CDR3 spans 15 residues. The CDR3 here is CASGRAGGLTDTQYF. CDR3 nucleotide sequence: TGTGCCAGCGGAAGAGCAGGGGGTTTGACAGATACGCAGTATTTT. Full variable domain (outside the CDR3, taken from reference TRBV25-1 and TRBJ2-3): EADIYQTPRYLVIGTGKKITLECSQTMGHDKMYWYQQDPGMELHLIHYSYGVNSTEKGDLSSESTVSRIRTEHFPLTLESARPSHTSQYLCASGRAGGLTDTQYFGPGTRLTVL.

V usage is TRBV11-3 and J usage is TRBJ2-5; D uncertain. Looked up from germline, CDR1 is SGHNT and CDR2 is YENEEA. V gave up 1 base and J gave up 3 bases, with 12 bases separating them. The CDR3 extends over 15 amino acids. CDR3 nucleotide sequence: TGTGCCAGCAGCTTAGCGGGTAGCTCAAAAGAGACCCAGTACTTC. Amino acid sequence: CASSLAGSSKETQYF.